A single sample is the source of the 5 T cell receptor beta chains below, sequenced in a study of T cells in Graves' hyperthyroidism and ophthalmopathy. There were TCR beta CDR3 regions amplified from RNA transcripts. Initially, a first-round RT-PCR of the TCR CDR3 employed the HTBI primer set. TCRdb ran MiXCR on the multiplex PCR reads and lists one entry per CDR3 protein. This sample has approximately 400,000 distinct CDR3 sequences, with around 20% found just once. Source material: blood. These TCRs come from a man between 18 and 35 years old with Graves' ophthalmopathy.

This clonotype was counted at least ten times. CDR3 loop: CAISVSFEHYGYTF. The CDR3 DNA reads as TGTGCCATCAGTGTTTCTTTTGAGCACTATGGCTACACCTTC. This rearrangement joins TRBV10-3 to TRBJ1-2; D uncertain. The CDR3 is made up of 14 amino acids. CDR1 and CDR2 (germline): ENHRY, SYGVKD. Trimming took off 4 bases at V and 3 bases at J, with 12 bases between the two ends.

The genes are TRBV27 and TRBJ1-6; no definite D call. Germline V lookup: CDR1 MNHEY, CDR2 SMNVEV (reference sequence). With 6 bases removed from V and 2 bases from J, the gap between germline ends came to 5 bases. This CDR3 has 13 residues. This CDR3 reads CASSRTYNSPLHF. The CDR3, as DNA: TGTGCCAGCAGCCGGACCTATAATTCACCCCTCCACTTT.

This clonotype was seen only a few times. The chain joins TRBV5-4 to TRBJ2-2, with TRBD2 matching over 8 bases. The V segment lost 3 bases and the J segment 5 bases; nucleotides outside the gene matches: 9. The V gene's germline CDR1 is SGHNT and CDR2 YYREEE (reference sequence). The CDR3 runs 16 residues. CDR3: CASSSPSGFVTGELFF. As DNA, the CDR3 is TGTGCCAGCAGCTCTCCTAGCGGGTTCGTGACCGGGGAGCTGTTTTTT.

This clonotype was seen a few times. J is TRBJ2-7 and V is TRBV5-1; no reliable D call. Trimming pared 0 bases from V and 1 base from J, leaving 11 bases between. The CDR3 contains 15 residues. Germline CDR1 is SGHRS and CDR2 is YFSETQ. The CDR3 coding sequence is TGCGCCAGCAGCTTGGCGTTGGTCAGTTCCTACGAGCAGTACTTC. Protein product: CASSLALVSSYEQYF.

The chain employs TRBV4-1 and TRBJ1-5; 7 bases match TRBD1. J was trimmed by 3 bases and V by 4 bases; bases with no gene match: 6. Germline values: CDR1 MGHRA, CDR2 YSYEKL. This CDR3 is 15 amino acids long. CDR3 sequence (DNA): TGCGCCAGCAGCCGCACCGGGACAGACAATCAGCCCCAGCATTTT. It encodes CASSRTGTDNQPQHF.